The clone carrying this T cell receptor beta chain was recorded a few times. Its antigen remains unidentified. V was trimmed by 6 bases and J by 0 bases, leaving 6 bases between them. CDR1 is MNHEY, CDR2 SVGAGI, per germline. This CDR3 is 13 amino acids long. The data derive from a study of shared clonotypes between healthy human individuals. The assay was run at deep level. Generated by immunoSEQ multiplex PCR, the TCRdb table keeps only in-frame clones and is missing some. The sample lists approximately 480,000 clones, 75% to 80% seen once, with around 13% in the top ten. The study's findings and limits: Donor scarcity curtailed the genetic and exposure-history diversity represented herein.

Sequenced input: PBMCs. This rearrangement joins TRBV6-5 to TRBJ1-3; D may be TRBD1 (5 bases). The clonotype originates from a woman aged 40 to 49 in good health. Some clones in this sample may be carry-over from other donors' samples. The CDR3 sequence is CASRGASGNTIYF. The CDR3 DNA reads TGTGCCAGCAGAGGGGCCTCTGGAAACACCATATATTTT.